This T cell receptor beta chain appears in the sequencing data of a study of blood T cell repertoires in COVID-19 (dated by TCRdb to the early 2020s). Regarding the research as a whole: The collaborator samples originated in the United States, Italy and Spain and spanned the acute and convalescent phases of COVID-19. The prospective study material was composed of cDNA or gDNA derived from T cells, B-cell-depleted T cells, or PBMCs. Subjects who had been exposed to COVID-19, were actively infected with it, or had recovered from it provided the deeply sampled blood TCRbeta repertoires that made up the dataset. The repertoires were made available in a free public database intended to serve as a resource for research on the immune response to SARS-CoV-2. The samples were drawn from the first 160 participants of the ongoing ImmuneRACE study and from 1,200 or so subjects provided by 6 global collaborators. Nearly every sample came with metadata listing a de-identified subject ID, COVID-19 status, age in years and sex. Where HLA class I and class II types were available, the types were taken from metadata supplied by the sample provider, not from assay-based typing. Study-wide findings and limitations: Clinical and demographic metadata were provided uncurated, with the amount varying by source and participant.

Collaborating institutions collected whole blood in K2EDTA tubes following their own protocols. For TCRbeta analysis, collaborators shipped samples as frozen whole blood, isolated PBMCs, or DNA extracted from either of those sample types. The immunoSEQ Assay, a bias-controlled multiplex PCR, was used to amplify TCRbeta CDR3 regions from genomic DNA. The published analysis was carried out like this. The number of nucleated cells in each sample was estimated by amplification of reference gene primers within the assay. Sequence reads were collapsed and filtered to measure the absolute abundance of every unique TCRbeta CDR3 rearrangement. For each sample, productive Simpson clonality was calculated by taking the square root of Simpson's diversity index across productive rearrangements. TCRdb retrieved this table from immuneACCESS and kept in-frame rearrangements only. Not all clones are present; in checked studies, unresolved V genes account for under half, and no reason is known for the remainder. The V and J calls and clone size were taken over from that table, and D and trimming were inferred from the DNA. Here the sample has roughly 170,000 clones; around nine tenths occur a single time. 2.5% to 3.5% of the sample is taken by the ten largest.

The junction shows trimming of 5 bases on V and 5 bases on J, plus 8 bases between the germline ends. Inclusive of the bounding cysteine and phenylalanine, the CDR3 is 12 residues long. Just the 36-base CDR3 DNA is kept, in frame starting at base 1. Via the germline V gene, CDR1 is MNHEY and CDR2 SVGAGI. In regard to this clone: There is no known antigen for this receptor. Per-nucleotide qualities are absent, and no much larger clonotype sits a single base away.

The sequence is built from TRBV6-5 and TRBJ2-3, with the identity of the D gene unclear. This TCR derives from a man aged 35 to 55 with active or convalescent COVID-19. The specimen sequenced was peripheral blood. The CDR3 region has the sequence CASSLNLDTQYF. The nucleotides are TGTGCCAGCAGTCTAAATCTAGATACGCAGTATTTT.